This TCR beta chain stems from a study of long-term antiretroviral therapy in people with HIV. Sequencing used immunoSEQ v3.0 at survey level. For every sample, sequencing targeted roughly 40,000-55,000 T-cell genomes. Sequencing used immunoSEQ multiplex PCR; TCRdb keeps in-frame clones, though not all of them. Among 6,000 to 8,500 clones listed, about 76% were seen once. About this clone: What it binds is unknown. Distinct nucleotide sequences in the sample also encode this CDR3.

General study results and limits: Adherence to ART, viral resistance and therapy changes lacked any data. Dominant in the repertoire at all time points were clones expanded before ART.

Ahead of DNA extraction, samples held roughly 1-10 million cryopreserved PBMC each. The sequence was obtained from a man between 18 and 35 years old with HIV. Sequencing used unsorted PBMCs, obtained 0.1 years before starting antiretroviral therapy.

CDR3 DNA sequence: TGTGCCAGCAGCCCCCATGGAGGGACCGGGGAGCTGTTTTTT. Protein product: CASSPHGGTGELFF. The rearrangement joins TRBV7-9 to TRBJ2-2; D is perhaps TRBD2 (6 bases). Germline CDR1 SEHNR, CDR2 FQNEAQ (reference sequence). Trimming pared 5 bases from V and 5 bases from J, leaving 12 bases between. The CDR3 runs to 14 residues.